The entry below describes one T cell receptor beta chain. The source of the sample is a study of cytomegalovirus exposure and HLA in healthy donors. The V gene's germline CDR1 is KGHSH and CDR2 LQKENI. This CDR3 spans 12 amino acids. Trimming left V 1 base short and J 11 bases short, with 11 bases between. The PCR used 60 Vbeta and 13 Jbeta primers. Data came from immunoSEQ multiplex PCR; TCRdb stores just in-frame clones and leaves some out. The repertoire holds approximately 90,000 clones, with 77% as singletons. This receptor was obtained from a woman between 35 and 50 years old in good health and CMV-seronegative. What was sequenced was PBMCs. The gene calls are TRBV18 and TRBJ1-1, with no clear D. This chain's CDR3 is CASSPLTVEAFF. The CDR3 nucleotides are TGTGCCAGCTCACCACTCACAGTTGAGGCTTTCTTT.